These T cell receptor beta chains were read from a single sample in a study of T cell responses to AZD1222 COVID-19 vaccine. TCRdb's table, derived via immunoSEQ multiplex PCR, lists solely in-frame clones and lacks some. The sample carries about 110,000 clones, less than 95% recorded once. Sample: peripheral blood, taken on day 0 of AZD1222 vaccination. Receptors originate from an adult in good health. CDR3s include the opening cysteine and the closing phenylalanine or tryptophan. A D gene is named only where the DNA matches it firmly. Not every row has a clone size; where given, it reads once, few, many or a size class.

TRBJ2-3	TRBV27	NA	NA	16	CASSFVRGRSTDTQYF	TGTGCCAGCAGTTTCGTTCGGGGGCGTAGCACAGATACGCAGTATTTT
TRBJ1-6	TRBV24-1	TRBD1	NA	15	CATSEGGTANSPLHF	TGTGCCACCAGTGAGGGCGGGACAGCCAATTCACCCCTCCACTTT
TRBJ2-5	TRBV6-6	TRBD1	NA	14	CASSHTGGGETQYF	TGTGCCAGCAGTCACACAGGGGGCGGTGAGACCCAGTACTTC
TRBJ1-2	TRBV5-6	TRBD1	NA	15	CASIEDTGQTYGYTF	TGTGCCAGCATCGAGGACACGGGACAGACCTATGGCTACACCTTC
TRBJ1-2	TRBV7-3	TRBD1	NA	13	CASSSGQGLGYTF	TGTGCCAGCAGCTCGGGACAGGGTCTAGGCTACACCTTC
TRBJ1-1	TRBV11-3	NA	NA	15	CASSLVPGFNTEAFF	TGTGCCAGCAGCTTAGTTCCGGGCTTTAACACTGAAGCTTTCTTT
TRBJ1-5	TRBV21-1	NA	NA	19	CASSRVGGFRVLGRQPQHF	TGTGCCAGCAGCAGGGTGGGAGGTTTTAGGGTCTTGGGACGCCAGCCCCAGCATTTT
TRBJ1-5	TRBV19	NA	NA	15	CASSIIITANQPQHF	TGTGCCAGTAGTATAATTATCACAGCCAATCAGCCCCAGCATTTT
TRBJ1-5	TRBV6-5	NA	NA	16	CASSYSAGYGNQPQHF	TGTGCCAGCAGTTACTCTGCAGGGTATGGCAATCAGCCCCAGCATTTT
TRBJ2-7	TRBV15	NA	NA	12	CATSREYYEQYF	TGTGCCACCAGCAGGGAATACTACGAGCAGTACTTC
TRBJ1-5	TRBV28	TRBD1	NA	14	CASSPDRGWQPQHF	TGTGCCAGCAGTCCCGACAGGGGGTGGCAGCCCCAGCATTTT
TRBJ2-7	TRBV6-1	NA	NA	13	CASSEKVLYEQYF	TGTGCCAGCAGTGAGAAGGTGCTTTACGAGCAGTACTTC
TRBJ2-1	TRBV6-6	NA	NA	11	CASSQANEQFF	TGTGCCAGCAGTCAGGCCAATGAGCAGTTCTTC
TRBJ2-1	TRBV10-2	NA	few	11	CASARDNEQFF	TGCGCCAGCGCGAGGGACAATGAGCAGTTCTTC
TRBJ1-2	TRBV24-1	NA	NA	16	CATSESPGRINYGYTF	TGTGCCACCAGTGAGTCACCGGGACGGATTAACTATGGCTACACCTTC
TRBJ1-3	TRBV2	NA	NA	14	CASSEAQPPATIYF	TGTGCCAGCAGTGAAGCGCAACCCCCGGCCACCATATATTTT
TRBJ2-4	TRBV5-1	NA	NA	14	CASRRDLAKNIQYF	TGCGCCAGCCGGAGGGATCTGGCCAAAAACATTCAGTACTTC
TRBJ2-1	TRBV5-1	NA	NA	14	CASSSGDSGNEQFF	TGCGCCAGCAGCTCGGGGGACTCTGGGAATGAGCAGTTCTTC
TRBJ2-2	TRBV29-1	NA	NA	16	CSVDSSARGYTGELFF	TGCAGCGTTGACTCCTCGGCCAGGGGTTACACCGGGGAGCTGTTTTTT
TRBJ1-6	TRBV27	TRBD1	NA	16	CASSRTITGGAPPLHF	TGTGCCAGCAGTCGGACCATCACAGGGGGAGCACCCCCCCTCCACTTT
TRBJ1-2	TRBV7-8	TRBD1	once	13	CASSFDRDSGYTF	TGTGCCAGCAGCTTCGACAGGGACTCTGGCTACACCTTC
TRBJ1-1	TRBV5-6	NA	NA	17	CASSLVPLRQMNTEAFF	TGTGCCAGCAGCTTGGTGCCGTTGCGGCAGATGAACACTGAAGCTTTCTTT
TRBJ1-1	TRBV5-8	NA	NA	14	CASSLKERNTEAFF	TGTGCCAGCAGCTTGAAGGAGCGGAACACTGAAGCTTTCTTT
TRBJ1-2	TRBV27	TRBD1	NA	13	CASSTGTGGGYTF	TGTGCCAGCAGTACCGGGACAGGGGGTGGCTACACCTTC
TRBJ1-2	TRBV30	NA	once	13	CAWSQGSGWGYTF	TGTGCCTGGAGCCAAGGGTCAGGGTGGGGCTACACCTTC
TRBJ2-7	TRBV3-1/TRBV3-2	NA	NA	12	CASSKGGGEQYF	TGTGCCAGCAGCAAGGGGGGAGGCGAGCAGTACTTC
TRBJ2-1	TRBV19	TRBD2	NA	18	CASSTTSGGIYSYNEQFF	TGTGCCAGTAGTACGACTAGCGGGGGCATATACTCCTACAATGAGCAGTTCTTC
TRBJ1-3	TRBV11-2	NA	once	17	CASSRSIPGSSGNTIYF	TGTGCCAGCAGCCGGTCTATTCCCGGGTCCTCTGGAAACACCATATATTTT
TRBJ1-6	TRBV5-1	NA	NA	15	CASSYAQGPNSPLHF	TGCGCCAGCAGCTATGCACAAGGGCCCAATTCACCCCTCCACTTT
TRBJ2-7	TRBV2	TRBD2	NA	16	CASRSLSGGIIDEQYF	TGTGCCAGCAGGTCTCTGAGCGGGGGGATTATCGACGAGCAGTACTTC
TRBJ1-2	TRBV11-3	NA	NA	13	CASSLWGSDGYTF	TGTGCCAGCAGCCTCTGGGGATCGGATGGCTACACCTTC
TRBJ2-1	TRBV4-1	NA	once	18	CASSPVVLTLSSRNEQFF	TGCGCCAGCAGCCCCGTGGTCCTAACCCTTAGCTCCAGGAATGAGCAGTTCTTC
TRBJ1-2	TRBV12-5	NA	NA	13	CASGLEVNYGYTF	TGTGCTAGTGGTTTGGAGGTAAACTATGGCTACACCTTC
TRBJ1-4	TRBV10-1	TRBD1	NA	15	CASSASGTANEKLFF	TGCGCCAGCAGTGCCTCCGGGACAGCTAATGAAAAACTGTTTTTT
TRBJ1-2	TRBV11-3	NA	NA	14	CASSFGTHRYGYTF	TGTGCCAGCAGCTTCGGGACACATCGCTATGGCTACACCTTC
TRBJ2-7	TRBV7-9	NA	NA	12	CASSLSGYQQYF	TGTGCCAGCAGCTTATCCGGATATCAGCAGTACTTC
TRBJ2-7	TRBV19	TRBD1	NA	14	CATTAGQGVYEQYF	TGTGCCACCACGGCGGGACAGGGGGTCTACGAGCAGTACTTC
TRBJ2-5	TRBV5-6	NA	NA	15	CASSLVGNPFEPQYF	TGTGCCAGCAGCTTGGTCGGTAACCCCTTTGAGCCCCAGTACTTC
TRBJ2-7	TRBV6-5	NA	NA	13	CASSLQSSYEQYF	TGTGCCAGCAGTTTACAGAGCTCCTACGAGCAGTACTTC
TRBJ2-3	TRBV3-1/TRBV3-2	TRBD1	NA	15	CASSPTGGGTDTQYF	TGTGCCAGCAGCCCCACAGGGGGAGGCACAGATACGCAGTATTTT
TRBJ1-2	TRBV5-1	NA	NA	19	CASSLGVSGIGASNYGYTF	TGCGCCAGCAGCTTGGGAGTGTCGGGAATTGGGGCTTCTAACTATGGCTACACCTTC
TRBJ1-2	TRBV9	NA	NA	14	CASSVKGGKYGYTF	TGTGCCAGCAGCGTAAAGGGCGGGAAGTATGGCTACACCTTC
TRBJ2-1	TRBV4-2	TRBD2	NA	16	CASSQKTSGADNEQFF	TGTGCCAGCAGCCAAAAAACTAGCGGGGCTGACAATGAGCAGTTCTTC